This T cell receptor beta chain was captured in a study of cytomegalovirus exposure and HLA in healthy donors. The PCR used 60 Vbeta and 13 Jbeta primers. Method: immunoSEQ multiplex PCR; TCRdb's copy keeps in-frame clones and lacks some. The table lists about 130,000 clones, just under 85% of them singletons, with under 3% in the top ten. This clone has only one observation. The clonotype was recovered from a boy under 10 years old in good health and CMV-seronegative. The sample taken for sequencing was PBMCs.

The CDR3 protein is CASSFQTVPTGELFF. CDR3 DNA: TGTGCCAGTAGTTTCCAGACAGTACCCACCGGGGAGCTGTTTTTT. This sequence joins TRBV19 and TRBJ2-2; possible D gene TRBD1, 5 bases. The CDR3 has 15 amino acids. Germline CDR1 is LNHDA and CDR2 is SQIVND (reference sequence). The V gene lost 5 bases and the J gene lost 4 bases, with 14 bases spanning the gap.